The subject of this entry is one TCR beta chain. Its antigen is currently unknown. MiXCR was run by TCRdb on the RT-PCR reads, yielding one entry per CDR3 protein. The table lists a few hundred thousand distinct CDR3 sequences, 14% of them singletons. These data belong to a study of response to subunit inactivated influenza vaccine. Study-level findings and limits: The authors proposed limited new T cell recruitment per seasonal influenza vaccination.

Trimming took 0 bases from V and 1 from J; bases not matched to a gene: 10. From germline, CDR1 is SGHTA and CDR2 FQGNSA. This CDR3 region has 18 residues. The receptor was isolated from a man aged 50 to 60 who received an inactivated influenza vaccine. The chain combines TRBV7-2 with TRBJ2-7; 9 bases match TRBD2. Sequenced material: PBMCs from blood, taken 11 to 12 days after vaccination. CDR3 bases: TGTGCCAGCAGCTTAGCGGCTAGCGGGGTCTCAGGGTCCTACGAGCAGTACTTC. Translating it yields CASSLAASGVSGSYEQYF.